The clone carrying this T cell receptor (beta chain) was recorded at least ten times. These data originate in a study of quantifying T cell responses using KT2 cells. For the study at large: Reverse transcription used primers in the TCR alpha and beta constant regions.

After removal of 4 bases from V and 6 bases from J, the junction contained 9 bases not matched to a gene. The CDR3 runs 16 residues. Germline V CDR1 and CDR2: LGHNA, YNFKEQ. Each cDNA got a UMI-containing oligo ligated at its 3' end. An equimolar mix of RC1.1 and RC1.2 primed the beta chain across TRBC1 and TRBC2. TCR alpha and beta chains were handled separately starting at the second PCR. TCRdb passed the UMI-ligation and nested PCR reads through MiXCR, listing each CDR3 protein once. Of over 55,000 distinct CDR3 sequences in the sample, 9% to 15% were seen once. The rearrangement uses TRBV4-2 and TRBJ1-4, with 9 positions matching TRBD1. Sequenced: PBMCs spiked with cells of the T cell clone KT2. The sequence was obtained from a human donor. The CDR3 nucleotides read TGTGCCAGCAGCCCGGGACAGGGAACGTTGGATGAAAAACTGTTTTTT. The encoded protein is CASSPGQGTLDEKLFF.